This note documents a single T cell receptor (beta chain) sequence. Amplification of TCR alpha and beta CDR3 regions from RNA used iRepertoire nested multiplex PCR. TCRdb fed the multiplex PCR reads into MiXCR, producing one record per CDR3 protein. Here the sample spans some 160,000 distinct CDR3 sequences, around 45% being singletons. This specimen belongs to a study of glioma-infiltrating T cells. The germline gives CDR1 SQVTM, CDR2 ANQGSEA. The CDR3 extends over 14 amino acids. The chain links TRBV29-1 to TRBJ2-5; tentative D call: TRBD2 (6 bases). The J call may be mistaken, given a closer DNA end match to TRBJ2-1. This receptor was taken from a human donor with low-grade glioma or glioblastoma, undergoing nonglioma brain surgery, or in good health (not recorded which). Input material: glioma tissue, nonneoplastic brain tissue, or PBMCs (not recorded which). The CDR3 sequence is CSVGSLAAYNEQFF. The CDR3, as DNA: TGCAGCGTTGGGTCACTAGCTGCCTACAATGAGCAGTTCTTC.